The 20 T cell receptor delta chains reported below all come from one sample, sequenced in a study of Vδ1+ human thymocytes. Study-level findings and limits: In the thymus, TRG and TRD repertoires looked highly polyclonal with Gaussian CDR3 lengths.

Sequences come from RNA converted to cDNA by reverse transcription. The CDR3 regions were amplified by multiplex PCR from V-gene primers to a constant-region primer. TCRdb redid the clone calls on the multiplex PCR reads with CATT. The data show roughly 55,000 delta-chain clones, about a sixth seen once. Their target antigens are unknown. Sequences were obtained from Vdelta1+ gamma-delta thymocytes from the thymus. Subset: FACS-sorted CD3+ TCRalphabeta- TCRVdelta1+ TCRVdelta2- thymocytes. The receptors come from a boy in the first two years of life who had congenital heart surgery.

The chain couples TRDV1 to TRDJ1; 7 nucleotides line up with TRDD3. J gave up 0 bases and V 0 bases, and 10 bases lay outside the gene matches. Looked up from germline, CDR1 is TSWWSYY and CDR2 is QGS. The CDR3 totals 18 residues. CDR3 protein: CALGELSWWGKYTDKLIF. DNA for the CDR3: TGTGCTCTTGGGGAACTCTCTTGGTGGGGGAAGTACACCGATAAACTCATCTTT.

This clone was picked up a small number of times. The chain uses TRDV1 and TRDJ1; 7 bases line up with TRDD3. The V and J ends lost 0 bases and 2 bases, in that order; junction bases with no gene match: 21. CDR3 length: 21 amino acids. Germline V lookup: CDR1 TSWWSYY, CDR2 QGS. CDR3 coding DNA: TGTGCTCTTGGGGAACTTCCCCTCCCTTGGGGGAAACAGATCGATACCGATAAACTCATCTTT. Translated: CALGELPLPWGKQIDTDKLIF.

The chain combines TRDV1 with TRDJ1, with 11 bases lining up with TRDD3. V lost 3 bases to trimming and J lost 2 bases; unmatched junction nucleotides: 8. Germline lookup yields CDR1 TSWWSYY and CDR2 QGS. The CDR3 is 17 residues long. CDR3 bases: TGTGCTCTTGGGGATGTCCTACTGGGGGATAAAACCGATAAACTCATCTTT. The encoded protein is CALGDVLLGDKTDKLIF.

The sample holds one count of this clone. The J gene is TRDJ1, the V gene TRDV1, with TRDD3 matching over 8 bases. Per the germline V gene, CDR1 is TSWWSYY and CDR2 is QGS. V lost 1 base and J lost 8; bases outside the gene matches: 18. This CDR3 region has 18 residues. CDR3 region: CALGEQSLLTGGRVKLIF. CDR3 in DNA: TGTGCTCTTGGGGAACAGTCCCTACTCACTGGGGGGAGGGTAAAACTCATCTTT.

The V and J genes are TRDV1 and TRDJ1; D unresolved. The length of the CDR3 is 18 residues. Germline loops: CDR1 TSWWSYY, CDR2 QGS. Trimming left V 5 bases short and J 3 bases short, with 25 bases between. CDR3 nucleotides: TGTGCTCTTGGGCCCTCAAAACATGCGCGCTTGAACGCCGATAAACTCATCTTT. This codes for CALGPSKHARLNADKLIF.

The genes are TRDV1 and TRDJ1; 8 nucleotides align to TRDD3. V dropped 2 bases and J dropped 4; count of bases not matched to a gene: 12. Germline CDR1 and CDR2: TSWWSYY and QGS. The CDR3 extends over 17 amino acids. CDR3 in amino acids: CALGEFLDDWGFDKLIF. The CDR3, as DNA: TGTGCTCTTGGGGAATTTTTGGATGACTGGGGGTTCGATAAACTCATCTTT.

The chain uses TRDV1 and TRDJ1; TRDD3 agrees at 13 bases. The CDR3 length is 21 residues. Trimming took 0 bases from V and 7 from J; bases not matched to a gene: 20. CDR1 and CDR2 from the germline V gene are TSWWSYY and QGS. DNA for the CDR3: TGTGCTCTTGGGGAACTCCCCCCTAAACCCTACTGGGGGATACGCAGAGGTAAACTCATCTTT. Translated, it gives CALGELPPKPYWGIRRGKLIF.

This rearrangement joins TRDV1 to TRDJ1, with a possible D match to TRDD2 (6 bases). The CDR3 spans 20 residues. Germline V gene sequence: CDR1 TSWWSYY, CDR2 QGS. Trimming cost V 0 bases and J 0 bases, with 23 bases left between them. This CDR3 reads CALGELEGQTFRPYTDKLIF. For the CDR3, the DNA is TGTGCTCTTGGGGAACTGGAGGGGCAAACCTTCCGTCCCTACACCGATAAACTCATCTTT.

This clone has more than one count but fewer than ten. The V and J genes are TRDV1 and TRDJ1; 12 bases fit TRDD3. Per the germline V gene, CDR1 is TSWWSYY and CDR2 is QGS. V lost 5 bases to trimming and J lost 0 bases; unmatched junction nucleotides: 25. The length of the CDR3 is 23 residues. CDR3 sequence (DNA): TGTGCTCTTGGGTCCACCGAGCGACCGCACTTACTGGGGGATACCAAAGACACCGATAAACTCATCTTT. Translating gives CALGSTERPHLLGDTKDTDKLIF.

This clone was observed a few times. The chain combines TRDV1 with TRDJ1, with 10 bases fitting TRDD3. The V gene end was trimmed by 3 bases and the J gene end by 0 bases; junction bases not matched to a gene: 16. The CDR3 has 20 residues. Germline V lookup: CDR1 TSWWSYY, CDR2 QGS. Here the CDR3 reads CALGDGLWRGIRKYTDKLIF. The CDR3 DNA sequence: TGTGCTCTTGGGGATGGGTTATGGAGGGGGATACGGAAGTACACCGATAAACTCATCTTT.

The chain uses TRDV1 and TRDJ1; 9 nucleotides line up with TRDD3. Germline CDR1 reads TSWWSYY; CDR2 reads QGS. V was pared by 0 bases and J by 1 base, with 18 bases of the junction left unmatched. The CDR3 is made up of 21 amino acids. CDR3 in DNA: TGTGCTCTTGGGGAACTACGCCCCTACACGGGGGATACAGTCTCCACCGATAAACTCATCTTT. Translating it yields CALGELRPYTGDTVSTDKLIF.

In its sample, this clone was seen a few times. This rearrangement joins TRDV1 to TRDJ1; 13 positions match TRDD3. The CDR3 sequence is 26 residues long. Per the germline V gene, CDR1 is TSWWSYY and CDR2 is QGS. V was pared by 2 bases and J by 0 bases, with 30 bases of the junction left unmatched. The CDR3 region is CALGESGSSYCSYWGIRIQYTDKLIF. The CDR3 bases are TGTGCTCTTGGGGAAAGCGGGTCTTCCTACTGTTCGTACTGGGGGATACGGATTCAGTACACCGATAAACTCATCTTT.

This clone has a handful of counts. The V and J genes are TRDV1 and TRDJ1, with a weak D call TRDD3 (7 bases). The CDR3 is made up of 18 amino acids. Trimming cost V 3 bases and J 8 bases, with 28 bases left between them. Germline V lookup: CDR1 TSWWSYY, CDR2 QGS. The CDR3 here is CALGDPAPTSRGGLKLIF. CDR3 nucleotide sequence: TGTGCTCTTGGGGATCCCGCTCCTACGTCCCGTGGGGGACTAAAACTCATCTTT.

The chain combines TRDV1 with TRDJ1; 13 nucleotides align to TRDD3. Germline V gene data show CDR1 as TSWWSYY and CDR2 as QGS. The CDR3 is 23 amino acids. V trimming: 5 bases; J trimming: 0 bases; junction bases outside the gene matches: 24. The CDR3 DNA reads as TGTGCTCTTGGGAAGGCACCTCTCCTTACTGGGGGATACGCGTATGGGTACACCGATAAACTCATCTTT. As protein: CALGKAPLLTGGYAYGYTDKLIF.

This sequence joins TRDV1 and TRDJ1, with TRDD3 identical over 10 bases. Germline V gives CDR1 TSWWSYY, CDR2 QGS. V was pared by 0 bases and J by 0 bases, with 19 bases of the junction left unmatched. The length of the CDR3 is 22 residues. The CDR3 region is CALGELRSYPYWGMSYTDKLIF. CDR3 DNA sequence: TGTGCTCTTGGGGAACTCCGTTCCTACCCTTACTGGGGGATGTCGTACACCGATAAACTCATCTTT.

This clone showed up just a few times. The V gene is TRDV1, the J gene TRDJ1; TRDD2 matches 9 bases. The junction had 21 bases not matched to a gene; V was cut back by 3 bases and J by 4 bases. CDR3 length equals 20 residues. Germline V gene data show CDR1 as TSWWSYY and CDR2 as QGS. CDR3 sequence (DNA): TGTGCTCTTGGGGACTACCCGGCCTTCCTACGCGAGAAGGAGGGCGATAAACTCATCTTT. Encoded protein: CALGDYPAFLREKEGDKLIF.

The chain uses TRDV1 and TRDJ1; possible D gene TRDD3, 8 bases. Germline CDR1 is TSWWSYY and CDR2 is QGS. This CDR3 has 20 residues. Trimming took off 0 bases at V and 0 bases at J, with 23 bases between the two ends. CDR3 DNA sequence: TGTGCTCTTGGGGAACTCTGGGAATTCCTACAGGGGATACACACCGATAAACTCATCTTT. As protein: CALGELWEFLQGIHTDKLIF.

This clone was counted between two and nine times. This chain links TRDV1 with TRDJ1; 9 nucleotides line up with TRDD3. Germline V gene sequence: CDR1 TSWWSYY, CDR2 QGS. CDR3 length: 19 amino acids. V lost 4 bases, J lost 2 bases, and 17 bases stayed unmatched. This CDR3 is CALGVGLRSLGIRTDKLIF. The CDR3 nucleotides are TGTGCTCTTGGGGTAGGCCTTCGGTCTCTGGGGATACGGACCGATAAACTCATCTTT.

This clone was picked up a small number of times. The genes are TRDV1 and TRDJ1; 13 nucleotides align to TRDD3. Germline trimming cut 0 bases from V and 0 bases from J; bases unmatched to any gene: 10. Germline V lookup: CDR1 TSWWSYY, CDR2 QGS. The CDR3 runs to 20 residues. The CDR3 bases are TGTGCTCTTGGGGAACTGGATTGGCCACTGGGGGATACGTACACCGATAAACTCATCTTT. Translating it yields CALGELDWPLGDTYTDKLIF.

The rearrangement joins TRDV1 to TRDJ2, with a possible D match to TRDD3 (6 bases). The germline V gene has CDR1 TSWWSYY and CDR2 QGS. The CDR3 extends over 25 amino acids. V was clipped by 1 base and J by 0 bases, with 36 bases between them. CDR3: CALGERFRPYVVGYPPSALTAQLFF. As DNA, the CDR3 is TGTGCTCTTGGGGAACGTTTTCGCCCCTACGTAGTGGGATATCCCCCTTCTGCTTTGACAGCACAACTCTTCTTT.